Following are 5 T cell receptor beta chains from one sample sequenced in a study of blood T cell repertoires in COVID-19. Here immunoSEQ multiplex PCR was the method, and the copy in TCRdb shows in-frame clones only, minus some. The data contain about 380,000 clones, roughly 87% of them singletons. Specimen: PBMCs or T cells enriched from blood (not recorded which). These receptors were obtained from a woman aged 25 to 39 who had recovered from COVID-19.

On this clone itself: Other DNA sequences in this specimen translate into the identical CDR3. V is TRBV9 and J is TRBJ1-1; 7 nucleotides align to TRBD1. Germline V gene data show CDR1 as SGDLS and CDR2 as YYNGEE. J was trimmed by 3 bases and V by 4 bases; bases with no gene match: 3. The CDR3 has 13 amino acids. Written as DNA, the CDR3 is TGTGCCAGCAGCCCCCAGGGGGACACTGAAGCTTTCTTT. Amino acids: CASSPQGDTEAFF.

The CDR3 loop reads CASGFTPGQLNTGELFF. CDR3 in DNA: TGTGCTAGTGGTTTCACCCCCGGACAGCTGAACACCGGGGAGCTGTTTTTT. This chain joins TRBV12-5 and TRBJ2-2, with TRBD1 as a possible D gene (6 bases). CDR1 LGHNT and CDR2 FRNRAP come from the germline V gene. V was clipped by 3 bases and J by 1 base, with 15 bases between them. The CDR3 is 17 amino acids.

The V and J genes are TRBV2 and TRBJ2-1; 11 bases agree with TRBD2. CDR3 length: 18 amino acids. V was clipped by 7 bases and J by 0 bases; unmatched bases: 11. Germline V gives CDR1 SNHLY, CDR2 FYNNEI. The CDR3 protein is CASIPPSGRPSSYNEQFF. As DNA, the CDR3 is TGTGCCAGCATTCCCCCTAGCGGGAGGCCGAGCTCCTACAATGAGCAGTTCTTC.

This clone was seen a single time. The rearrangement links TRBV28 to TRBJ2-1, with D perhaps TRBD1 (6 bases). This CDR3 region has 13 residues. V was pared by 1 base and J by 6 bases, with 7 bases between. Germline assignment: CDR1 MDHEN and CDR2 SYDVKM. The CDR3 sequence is CASSLSGANEQFF. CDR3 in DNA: TGTGCCAGCAGTTTATCAGGGGCCAATGAGCAGTTCTTC.

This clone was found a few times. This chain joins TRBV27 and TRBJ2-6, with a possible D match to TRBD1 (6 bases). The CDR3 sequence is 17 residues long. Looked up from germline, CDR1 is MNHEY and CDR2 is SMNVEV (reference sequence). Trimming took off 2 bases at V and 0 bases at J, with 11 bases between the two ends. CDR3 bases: TGTGCCAGCAGTTTAATTCCACAGGGCTCTGGGGCCAACGTCCTGACTTTC. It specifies CASSLIPQGSGANVLTF.